Below are 26 T cell receptor beta chains sequenced from a single sample in a study of T cells expressing NK-cell markers. TCRdb reanalyzed the 5' RACE reads, giving one entry per CDR3 protein sequence and no DNA. The repertoire table contains approximately 380,000 distinct CDR3 sequences. Sequencing used blood T cells: a sorted CD56 or NKG2C T cell subset, CD4+ or CD8+ T cells, or bulk PBMC T cells (not recorded which). The source is a man between 18 and 69 years old in good health.

V gene TRBV29-1 combines with J gene TRBJ2-1; TCRdb designates TRBD1, a call that cannot be tested without DNA. This CDR3 contains 11 residues. Germline CDR1 SQVTM, CDR2 ANQGSEA. Here the CDR3 reads CSGNSAGFLFF.

The chain recombines TRBV10-3 with TRBJ1-1. CDR3 length equals 12 residues. Germline-derived CDR1 and CDR2 are ENHRY and SYGVKD. The CDR3 here is CAISDGPLEAFF.

This chain joins TRBV4-1 and TRBJ2-1; the TRBD2 assignment by TCRdb is unverifiable without DNA. In germline, CDR1 is MGHRA, CDR2 YSYEKL. CDR3 length equals 15 residues. The CDR3 spells CASSPRLAGVDEQFF.

V usage is TRBV28 and J usage is TRBJ1-2; TCRdb returns TRBD1, unconfirmable since there is no DNA. Germline V lookup: CDR1 MDHEN, CDR2 SYDVKM. CDR3 size: 13 residues. The chain's CDR3 is CASRGQGVIGYTF.

The V call is TRBV12-3 or TRBV12-4, the J call TRBJ2-1; TCRdb's D gene call, TRBD2, goes unchecked for lack of DNA. The CDR3 is 16 residues long. The chain's CDR3 is CASSSQLAVGDNEQFF.

This chain links TRBV12-3 or TRBV12-4 with TRBJ1-2; as DNA is missing, the TRBD1 call by TCRdb cannot be tested. The CDR3 contains 16 residues. The CDR3 protein is CASSGTGERPNYGYTF.

The chain links TRBV11-2 to TRBJ2-3; the D gene TCRdb calls, TRBD2, cannot be checked with no DNA. The length of the CDR3 is 19 residues. The V gene's germline CDR1 is SGHAT and CDR2 FQNNGV. CDR3 sequence reads: CASSSPSLLAGESTDTQYF.

The gene calls are TRBV9 and TRBJ2-1; TCRdb picks TRBD1, but there is no DNA to check that call. CDR1 is SGDLS and CDR2 is YYNGEE in the germline V gene. This CDR3 is built from 12 residues. The CDR3 here is CASSNRDDEQFF.

The V and J genes are TRBV2 and TRBJ2-1; the TCRdb D gene call, TRBD1, has no DNA to confirm it. The CDR3 contains 15 residues. The germline CDR1 and CDR2 sequences are SNHLY and FYNNEI. The CDR3 spells CASSQPGWVGNEQFF.

The chain combines TRBV27 with TRBJ2-7; TCRdb indicates TRBD2, and absent DNA this call remains unverified. This CDR3 is built from 15 residues. The germline CDR1 and CDR2 sequences are MNHEY and SMNVEV (reference sequence). The CDR3 region is CASSLGTEVAYEQYF.

CDR3: CSVESGDTEAFF. V usage is TRBV29-1 and J usage is TRBJ1-1. This CDR3 has 12 amino acids. Germline CDR1 SQVTM, CDR2 ANQGSEA.

The genes are TRBV6-5 and TRBJ2-7; TCRdb reports TRBD2, a call that lacks DNA to check it against. The CDR3 spans 14 residues. Looked up from germline, CDR1 is MNHEY and CDR2 is SVGAGI. CDR3 protein: CASSYGPSQREQYF.

V is TRBV25-1 and J is TRBJ1-6. Germline lookup yields CDR1 MGHDK and CDR2 SYGVNS. The CDR3 is 18 amino acids. The CDR3 here is CASSEKEALRSYNSPLHF.

The chain combines TRBV4-2 with TRBJ2-3; TCRdb's D call of TRBD2 is untestable without DNA. In germline, CDR1 is LGHNA, CDR2 YNFKEQ. CDR3 length equals 18 residues. The CDR3 loop is CASSLGLAGGQRTDTQYF.

The V and J genes are TRBV9 and TRBJ2-1; TCRdb's assignment of TRBD1 cannot be checked, as there is no DNA. Germline V gene data show CDR1 as SGDLS and CDR2 as YYNGEE. The CDR3 is 14 amino acids. CDR3 protein: CASTPAWVNNEQFF.

This sequence joins TRBV5-1 and TRBJ2-1; no DNA is available, so the TRBD1 call from TCRdb remains unchecked. Germline V lookup: CDR1 SGHRS, CDR2 YFSETQ. The CDR3 totals 16 residues. The CDR3 sequence is CASSQNRGRGSNEQFF.

The genes are TRBV6-1 and TRBJ2-2; without DNA, the TCRdb call of TRBD1 cannot be checked. This CDR3 spans 14 amino acids. Looked up from germline, CDR1 is MNHNS and CDR2 is SASEGT. CDR3 amino acids: CATSGQGKTGELFF.

The chain has TRBV19 and TRBJ1-6; no DNA is available, so the TRBD1 call from TCRdb remains unchecked. Germline lookup yields CDR1 LNHDA and CDR2 SQIVND (reference sequence). This CDR3 has 14 amino acids. This CDR3 is CASSLGGGDSPLHF.

CDR3 loop: CSAKRGQGLSQPQHF. The gene calls are TRBV20-1 and TRBJ1-5; TCRdb reports TRBD1, a call that lacks DNA to check it against. The V gene's germline CDR1 is DFQATT and CDR2 SNEGSKA (reference sequence). The CDR3 is 15 amino acids.

The genes are TRBV21-1 and TRBJ1-6; without DNA, the TCRdb call of TRBD1 cannot be checked. TRBV21-1 is labeled a pseudogene. This CDR3 spans 15 amino acids. CDR3 in amino acids: CASSTSTCYNSPLHF.

The chain employs TRBV20-1 and TRBJ1-5; the TRBD1 assignment by TCRdb is unverifiable without DNA. The CDR3 consists of 15 residues. The germline CDR1 and CDR2 sequences are DFQATT and SNEGSKA (reference sequence). The CDR3 loop reads CSARTGGNSNQPQHF.

The chain couples TRBV6-4 to TRBJ2-3; lacking DNA, the TRBD2 call made by TCRdb goes unchecked. From germline, CDR1 is MRHNA and CDR2 SNTAGT. This CDR3 is built from 15 residues. The CDR3 sequence: CASATSGGITDTQYF.

The rearrangement joins TRBV7-2 to TRBJ2-2; with no DNA, the TCRdb D assignment of TRBD1 cannot be verified. Germline CDR1 reads SGHTA; CDR2 reads FQGNSA. The CDR3 is 15 residues long. The CDR3 reads CASSPGQLNTGELFF.

The genes are TRBV29-1 and TRBJ1-2; TCRdb's D gene call, TRBD1, goes unchecked for lack of DNA. CDR3 length: 16 amino acids. In germline, CDR1 is SQVTM, CDR2 ANQGSEA. The CDR3 region is CSVDGDRGNFNYGYTF.

V gene TRBV5-1 combines with J gene TRBJ1-6; the D call of TRBD1 rests on TCRdb alone, since no DNA is present to check it. Germline V gene lookup returns CDR1 SGHRS and CDR2 YFSETQ. The CDR3 is made up of 15 amino acids. This CDR3 is CASRHGYRDNSPLHF.

This chain joins TRBV12-3 or TRBV12-4 and TRBJ2-2; TCRdb gives TRBD2 as the D gene, but with no DNA this cannot be confirmed. CDR3 length equals 17 residues. CDR3 sequence reads: CASSGTSGGAVSGELFF.